Below are 18 T cell receptor beta chains sequenced from a single sample in a study of blood T cell repertoires in COVID-19. Sequencing used immunoSEQ multiplex PCR; TCRdb keeps in-frame clones, though not all of them. Of under 65,000 clones in the sample, approximately 90% were seen once. Sequences were obtained from peripheral blood. The receptors here all came from a woman between 55 and 75 years old with COVID-19, enrolled during active disease.

The chain joins TRBV27 to TRBJ2-7; TRBD1 aligns across 9 bases. The germline CDR1 and CDR2 sequences are MNHEY and SMNVEV (reference sequence). The CDR3 has 14 amino acids. The V gene end was trimmed by 5 bases and the J gene end by 7 bases; junction bases not matched to a gene: 9. CDR3 in DNA: TGTGCCAGCAGTCGGGGACAGGGAATGGGGGAGCAGTACTTC. This encodes CASSRGQGMGEQYF.

The V gene is TRBV24-1, the J gene TRBJ2-2; D is possibly TRBD1 (6 bases). The germline gives CDR1 KGHDR, CDR2 SFDVKD. There are 14 residues in the CDR3. Trimming cost V 7 bases and J 1 base, with 9 bases left between them. The CDR3 coding sequence is TGTGCCACCAGGCCGGGACAGAACACCGGGGAGCTGTTTTTT. It is translated as CATRPGQNTGELFF.

This clone was detected a few times. Here the CDR3 reads CATSSPLRRGLSNYGYTF. In DNA, the CDR3 is TGTGCCACCAGCAGCCCACTACGGCGGGGTTTATCTAACTATGGCTACACCTTC. The gene calls are TRBV15 and TRBJ1-2; D is unclear. The V end lost 3 bases, the J end lost 0 bases, and 20 bases lay between the germline ends. The CDR3 spans 18 residues. Germline lookup yields CDR1 LNHNV and CDR2 YYDKDF (reference sequence). Complete variable domain (other parts from reference TRBV15 and TRBJ1-2): DAMVIQNPRYQVTQFGKPVTLSCSQTLNHNVMYWYQQKSSQAPKLLFHYYDKDFNNEADTPDNFQSRRPNTSFCFLDIRSPGLGDTAMYLCATSSPLRRGLSNYGYTFGSGTRLTVV.

The genes are TRBV18 and TRBJ1-4; D remains unclear. CDR1 and CDR2 (germline): KGHSH, LQKENI. Trimming cost V 4 bases and J 2 bases, with 14 bases left between them. The CDR3 has 16 residues. CDR3 region: CASSLTGLRTNEKLFF. CDR3 in DNA: TGTGCCAGCTCACTAACCGGGTTGAGGACTAATGAAAAACTGTTTTTT.

The rearrangement links TRBV6-1 to TRBJ2-7, with 7 bases identical to TRBD2. The germline V gene encodes CDR1 MNHNS and CDR2 SASEGT. The CDR3 totals 16 residues. Trimming at V came to 2 bases and at J to 2 bases, leaving 9 bases not matched to a gene. CDR3 coding DNA: TGTGCCAGCAGTGAACCAGGCGGGAGCCGGGCCTACGAGCAGTACTTC. Translating it yields CASSEPGGSRAYEQYF.

The rearrangement uses TRBV20-1 and TRBJ1-2; 8 nucleotides line up with TRBD1. Per germline, CDR1 DFQATT and CDR2 SNEGSKA (reference sequence). J lost 8 bases, V lost 6 bases, and 5 bases had no gene match. This CDR3 region has 11 residues. The CDR3 bases are TGCAGTGCGGACAGGGCCGGGGGCTACACCTTC. It yields the protein CSADRAGGYTF.

In this sample, this clone turned up once. V usage is TRBV28 and J usage is TRBJ2-2; D call uncertain. The CDR3 extends over 14 amino acids. Germline loops: CDR1 MDHEN, CDR2 SYDVKM. Deletions cut 5 bases from V and 0 bases from J, with 7 bases between. Here the CDR3 reads CASSEVANTGELFF. In DNA form, the CDR3 reads TGTGCCAGCAGTGAGGTCGCGAACACCGGGGAGCTGTTTTTT.

The V gene is TRBV2, the J gene TRBJ1-2; no definite D call. Germline V lookup: CDR1 SNHLY, CDR2 FYNNEI. This CDR3 region has 13 residues. V gave up 1 base and J gave up 3 bases, with 6 bases separating them. The CDR3 region is CASSEGSDYGYTF. The DNA of the CDR3 is TGTGCCAGCAGTGAAGGATCGGACTATGGCTACACCTTC.

This chain connects TRBV9 to TRBJ2-7; tentatively, D is TRBD1 (6 bases). Looked up from germline, CDR1 is SGDLS and CDR2 is YYNGEE. CDR3 length: 15 residues. V lost 4 bases and J 0 bases, leaving 14 bases between the germline ends. CDR3 sequence: CASSLRWDNSYEQYF. In DNA, the CDR3 is TGTGCCAGCAGCCTACGTTGGGACAACTCCTACGAGCAGTACTTC.

This clone was seen only a few times. V usage is TRBV10-3 and J usage is TRBJ1-4; 10 bases align to TRBD1. The V segment lost 6 bases and the J segment 8 bases; nucleotides outside the gene matches: 9. Germline assignment: CDR1 ENHRY and CDR2 SYGVKD. The CDR3 has 15 residues. The CDR3 nucleotides are TGTGCCATCAGAGACCCTGGGACAGGGGACGAAAAACTGTTTTTT. It is translated as CAIRDPGTGDEKLFF.

The chain recombines TRBV2 with TRBJ2-4, with D possibly matching TRBD2 (6 bases). V lost 2 bases and J 0 bases, leaving 11 bases between the germline ends. Per germline, CDR1 SNHLY and CDR2 FYNNEI. The CDR3 length is 16 residues. The CDR3 region has the DNA TGTGCCAGCAGTGAACTGGGGGGTGCAGCCAAAAACATTCAGTACTTC. Its protein is CASSELGGAAKNIQYF. The full variable domain, its missing parts supplied by reference TRBV2 and TRBJ2-4, is EPEVTQTPSHQVTQMGQEVILRCVPISNHLYFYWYRQILGQKVEFLVSFYNNEISEKSEIFDDQFSVERPDGSNFTLKIRSTKLEDSAMYFCASSELGGAAKNIQYFGAGTRLSVL.

The chain has TRBV9 and TRBJ2-1, with D perhaps matching TRBD2 (6 bases). The V end lost 0 bases, the J end lost 2 bases, and 18 bases lay between the germline ends. This CDR3 is built from 18 residues. The germline gives CDR1 SGDLS, CDR2 YYNGEE. The CDR3 loop is CASSVGSGGGLPYNEQFF. The DNA for the CDR3 is TGTGCCAGCAGCGTAGGGAGCGGTGGGGGGTTGCCCTACAATGAGCAGTTCTTC.

V is TRBV4-1 and J is TRBJ1-5; 12 bases align to TRBD1. Germline V gene sequence: CDR1 MGHRA, CDR2 YSYEKL. Losses at the gene ends were 4 bases for V and 6 bases for J; bases not matched to a gene: 4. CDR3 length: 15 amino acids. DNA for the CDR3: TGCGCCAGCAGCCGGGGACAGGGGGCTTCTCAGCCCCAGCATTTT. Its translation: CASSRGQGASQPQHF.

This sequence joins TRBV6-6 and TRBJ2-7, with 9 bases aligning to TRBD2. Looked up from germline, CDR1 is MNHNY and CDR2 is SVGAGI (reference sequence). The junction had 7 bases not matched to a gene; V was cut back by 4 bases and J by 6 bases. There are 14 residues in the CDR3. CDR3 nucleotides: TGTGCCAGCAGTTCCACTAGCGGGTTAGGCGAGCAGTACTTC. This codes for CASSSTSGLGEQYF.

The gene calls are TRBV11-3 and TRBJ1-2; possibly TRBD1 for D (5 bases). This CDR3 region has 15 residues. Germline values: CDR1 SGHNT, CDR2 YENEEA. Trimming left V 5 bases short and J 4 bases short, with 17 bases between. The CDR3, as DNA: TGTGCCAGCAGCCGGGGCACTAGGGACTTCTATGGCTACACCTTC. This gives the protein CASSRGTRDFYGYTF.

J is TRBJ1-1 and V is TRBV11-2, with D hard to call. Germline V gives CDR1 SGHAT, CDR2 FQNNGV. V was cut by 3 bases and J by 4 bases, with 9 bases left in between. The CDR3 has 13 amino acids. CDR3 DNA sequence: TGTGCCAGCAGCTTGCAGGTAGGCACTGAAGCTTTCTTT. This translates into CASSLQVGTEAFF.

The chain uses TRBV2 and TRBJ1-6, with D maybe TRBD1 (5 bases). V was shortened by 4 bases and J by 7 bases, with 11 bases between the two germline ends. Germline CDR1 is SNHLY and CDR2 is FYNNEI. The CDR3 sequence is 14 residues long. In nucleotides, the CDR3 is TGTGCCAGCAGTGGGCAGGGAGGGAATTCACCCCTCCACTTT. Amino acids: CASSGQGGNSPLHF.

Only one count was recorded for this clone. The chain joins TRBV28 to TRBJ2-3; 10 bases are shared with TRBD1. The CDR3 loop spans 14 amino acids. The germline CDR1 and CDR2 sequences are MDHEN and SYDVKM. The J segment lost 5 bases and the V segment lost 4 bases, leaving 3 bases of the junction unmatched. CDR3 protein: CASSWDRGRDTQYF. The CDR3 nucleotides are TGTGCCAGCAGTTGGGACAGGGGTAGAGATACGCAGTATTTT. The full variable domain, its missing parts supplied by reference TRBV28 and TRBJ2-3, is DVKVTQSSRYLVKRTGEKVFLECVQDMDHENMFWYRQDPGLGLRLIYFSYDVKMKEKGDIPEGYSVSREKKERFSLILESASTNQTSMYLCASSWDRGRDTQYFGPGTRLTVL.